The present TCR beta chain was sequenced within a study of blood T cell repertoires in COVID-19. Libraries were prepared by immunoSEQ multiplex PCR; TCRdb keeps only in-frame clonotypes and omits some of them. The sample lists 200,000 to 250,000 clones; nearly 90% were seen once. The CDR3 sequence is 15 residues long. The J segment lost 4 bases and the V segment lost 0 bases, leaving 5 bases of the junction unmatched. The germline CDR1 and CDR2 sequences are LNHDA and SQIVND (reference sequence). Sequenced material: PBMCs or T cells enriched from blood (not recorded which). The TCR was taken from a man aged 25 to 40 who had recovered from COVID-19. This chain uses TRBV19 with TRBJ1-2; 7 bases agree with TRBD1. CDR3 amino acids: CASSIERGTAYGYTF. CDR3 DNA: TGTGCCAGTAGTATAGAGAGAGGGACAGCCTATGGCTACACCTTC.